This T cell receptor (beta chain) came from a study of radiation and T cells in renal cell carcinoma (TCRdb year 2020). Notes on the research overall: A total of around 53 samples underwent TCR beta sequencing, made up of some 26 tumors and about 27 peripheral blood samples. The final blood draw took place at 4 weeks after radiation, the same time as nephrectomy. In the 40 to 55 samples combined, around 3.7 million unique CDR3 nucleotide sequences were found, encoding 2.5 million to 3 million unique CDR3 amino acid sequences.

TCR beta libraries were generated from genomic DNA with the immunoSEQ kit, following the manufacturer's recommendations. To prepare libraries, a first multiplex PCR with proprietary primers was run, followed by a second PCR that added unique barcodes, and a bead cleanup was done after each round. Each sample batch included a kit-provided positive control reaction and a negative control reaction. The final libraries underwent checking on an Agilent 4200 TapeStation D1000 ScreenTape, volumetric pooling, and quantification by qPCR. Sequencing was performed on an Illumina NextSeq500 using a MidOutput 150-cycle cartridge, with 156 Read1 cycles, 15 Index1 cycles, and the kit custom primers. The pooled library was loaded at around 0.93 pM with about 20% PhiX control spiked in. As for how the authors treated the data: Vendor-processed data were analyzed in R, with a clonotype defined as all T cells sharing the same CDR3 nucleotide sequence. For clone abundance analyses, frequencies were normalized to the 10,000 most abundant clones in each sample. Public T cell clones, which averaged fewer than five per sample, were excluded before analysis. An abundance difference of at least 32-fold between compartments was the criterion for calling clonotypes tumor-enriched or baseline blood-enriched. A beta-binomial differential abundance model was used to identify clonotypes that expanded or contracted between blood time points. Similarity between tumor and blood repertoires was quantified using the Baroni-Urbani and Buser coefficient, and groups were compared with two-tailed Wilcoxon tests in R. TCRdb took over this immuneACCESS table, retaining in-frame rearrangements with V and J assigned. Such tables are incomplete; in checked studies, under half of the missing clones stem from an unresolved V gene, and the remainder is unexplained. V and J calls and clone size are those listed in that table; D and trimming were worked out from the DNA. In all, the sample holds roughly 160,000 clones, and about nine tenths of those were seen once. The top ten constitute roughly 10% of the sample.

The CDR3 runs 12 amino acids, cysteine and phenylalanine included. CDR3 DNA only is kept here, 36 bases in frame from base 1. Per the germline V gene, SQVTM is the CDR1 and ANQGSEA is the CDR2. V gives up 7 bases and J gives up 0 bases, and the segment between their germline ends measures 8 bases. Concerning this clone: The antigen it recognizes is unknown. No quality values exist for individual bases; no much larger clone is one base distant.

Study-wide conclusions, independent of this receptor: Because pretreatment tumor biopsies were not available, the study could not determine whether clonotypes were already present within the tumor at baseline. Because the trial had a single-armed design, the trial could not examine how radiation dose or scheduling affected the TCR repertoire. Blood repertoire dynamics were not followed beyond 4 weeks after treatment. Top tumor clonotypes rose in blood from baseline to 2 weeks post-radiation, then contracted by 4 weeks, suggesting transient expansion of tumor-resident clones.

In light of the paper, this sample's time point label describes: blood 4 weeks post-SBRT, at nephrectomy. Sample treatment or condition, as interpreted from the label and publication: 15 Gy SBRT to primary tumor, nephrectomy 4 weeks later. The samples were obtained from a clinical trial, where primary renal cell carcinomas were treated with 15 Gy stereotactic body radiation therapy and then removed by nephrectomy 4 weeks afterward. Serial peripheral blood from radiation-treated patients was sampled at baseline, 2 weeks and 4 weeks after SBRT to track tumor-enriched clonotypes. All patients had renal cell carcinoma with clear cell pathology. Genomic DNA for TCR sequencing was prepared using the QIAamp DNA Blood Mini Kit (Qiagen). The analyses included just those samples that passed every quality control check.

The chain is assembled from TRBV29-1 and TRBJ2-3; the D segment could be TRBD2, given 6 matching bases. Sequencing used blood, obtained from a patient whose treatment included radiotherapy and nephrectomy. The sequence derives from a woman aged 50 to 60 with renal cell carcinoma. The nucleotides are TGCAGCGGTGGGGGGAGCACAGATACGCAGTATTTT. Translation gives CSGGGSTDTQYF.